Each of the 9 T cell receptor beta chains below was sequenced from the same sample in a study of CXCR3-negative and CXCR3-positive naive CD8 T cells. UMI-tagged TRB cDNA libraries were built via 5' RACE. Each CDR3 protein gets one entry in TCRdb, which reprocessed the 5' RACE reads and gives no DNA. The sample has about 43,000 distinct CDR3 sequences. The sample was memory CD8+ T cells from blood. Receptor source: a human donor in good health. Some clones in this sample may be carry-over from other donors' samples.

The V gene is TRBV7-2, the J gene TRBJ2-5; TCRdb returns TRBD1, unconfirmable since there is no DNA. The germline gives CDR1 SGHTA, CDR2 FQGNSA. CDR3 length: 17 residues. The CDR3 loop reads CASSLGFGGPLQETQYF.

V is TRBV4-2 and J is TRBJ2-3; lacking DNA, the TRBD2 call made by TCRdb goes unchecked. Germline V gene data show CDR1 as LGHNA and CDR2 as YNFKEQ. The CDR3 contains 15 residues. Here the CDR3 reads CASSRPTSGADTQYF.

This CDR3 is CSVLLPTYEQYF. The rearrangement links TRBV29-1 to TRBJ2-7. This CDR3 spans 12 amino acids. Germline V CDR1 and CDR2: SQVTM, ANQGSEA.

This chain connects TRBV6-4 to TRBJ2-4; TCRdb outputs TRBD1, but without DNA this stays unchecked. CDR1 MRHNA and CDR2 SNTAGT come from the germline V gene. The CDR3 has 15 amino acids. The CDR3 loop is CASSDRNRGRNIQYF.

This chain uses TRBV15 with TRBJ2-3; TCRdb's D call of TRBD1 is untestable without DNA. Germline V gives CDR1 LNHNV, CDR2 YYDKDF (reference sequence). This CDR3 has 14 residues. The CDR3 is CATRDGGESDTQYF.

The chain has TRBV29-1 and TRBJ1-2; no DNA is available, so the TRBD1 call from TCRdb remains unchecked. Germline CDR1 reads SQVTM; CDR2 reads ANQGSEA. This CDR3 spans 13 amino acids. The CDR3 region is CSVDGTGIYGYTF.

The chain uses TRBV9 and TRBJ1-4. The V gene's germline CDR1 is SGDLS and CDR2 YYNGEE. This CDR3 has 14 residues. CDR3 in amino acids: CASSVDGSSEKLFF.

The chain has TRBV27 and TRBJ1-2; absent DNA, TCRdb's TRBD1 call cannot be checked. Germline CDR1 MNHEY, CDR2 SMNVEV (reference sequence). The CDR3 runs 14 residues. Here the CDR3 reads CASSLGTGGYGYTF.

The V gene is TRBV7-3, the J gene TRBJ2-2; lacking DNA, the TRBD2 call made by TCRdb goes unchecked. In germline, CDR1 is SGHTA, CDR2 FQGTGA. The CDR3 is made up of 18 amino acids. The CDR3: CASTKSPGTPGPSGELFF.